The next 5 T cell receptor beta chains were all read from a single sample in a study of T cell responses to AZD1222 COVID-19 vaccine. Clones were read by immunoSEQ multiplex PCR, and TCRdb kept only the in-frame ones, dropping some. The data show about 94,000 clones, more than 75% seen once. Sequenced here: peripheral blood, sampled 28 days after the second AZD1222 dose. These receptors came from an adult who received the AZD1222 COVID-19 vaccine.

This clone has just a few counts. The rearrangement joins TRBV11-2 to TRBJ1-2; TRBD1 might be the D (5 bases). The CDR3 consists of 15 residues. CDR1 and CDR2 (germline): SGHAT, FQNNGV. The ends were cut back, 0 bases at V and 2 bases at J, with 10 bases in the middle. The chain's CDR3 is CASSLDPGVNYGYTF. The CDR3 DNA reads as TGTGCCAGCAGCTTAGATCCGGGGGTGAACTATGGCTACACCTTC.

The V call is TRBV9, the J call TRBJ2-5; D perhaps matches TRBD2 (6 bases). The length of the CDR3 is 16 residues. V lost 0 bases and J lost 4, with 16 bases in between. Germline lookup yields CDR1 SGDLS and CDR2 YYNGEE. The CDR3 protein is CASSVARARRGETQYF. For the CDR3, the DNA is TGTGCCAGCAGCGTAGCGCGGGCTCGGAGGGGAGAGACCCAGTACTTC.

V gene TRBV2 combines with J gene TRBJ1-5, with TRBD1 identical over 10 bases. Germline CDR1 is SNHLY and CDR2 is FYNNEI. The CDR3 covers 14 residues. V dropped 4 bases and J dropped 7; count of bases not matched to a gene: 4. CDR3 nucleotides: TGTGCCAGCAGTGGACAGGGGGCAGAGCAGCCCCAGCATTTT. It encodes CASSGQGAEQPQHF. The complete variable domain, with remaining parts taken from reference TRBV2 and TRBJ1-5, reads EPEVTQTPSHQVTQMGQEVILRCVPISNHLYFYWYRQILGQKVEFLVSFYNNEISEKSEIFDDQFSVERPDGSNFTLKIRSTKLEDSAMYFCASSGQGAEQPQHFGDGTRLSIL.

The V and J genes are TRBV19 and TRBJ1-1, with 7 positions matching TRBD1. The CDR3 is 14 residues long. Germline V CDR1 and CDR2: LNHDA, SQIVND (reference sequence). V was pared by 7 bases and J by 2 bases, with 7 bases of the junction left unmatched. CDR3 region: CASTPGQINTEAFF. In nucleotides, the CDR3 is TGTGCCAGTACGCCGGGACAGATTAACACTGAAGCTTTCTTT.

The chain recombines TRBV27 with TRBJ1-1, with no clear D. This CDR3 is built from 13 residues. Germline V CDR1 and CDR2: MNHEY, SMNVEV (reference sequence). The ends were cut back, 4 bases at V and 3 bases at J, with 9 bases in the middle. The CDR3 DNA follows: TGTGCCAGCAGTTCCTCGGCGGACACTGAAGCTTTCTTT. This codes for CASSSSADTEAFF.